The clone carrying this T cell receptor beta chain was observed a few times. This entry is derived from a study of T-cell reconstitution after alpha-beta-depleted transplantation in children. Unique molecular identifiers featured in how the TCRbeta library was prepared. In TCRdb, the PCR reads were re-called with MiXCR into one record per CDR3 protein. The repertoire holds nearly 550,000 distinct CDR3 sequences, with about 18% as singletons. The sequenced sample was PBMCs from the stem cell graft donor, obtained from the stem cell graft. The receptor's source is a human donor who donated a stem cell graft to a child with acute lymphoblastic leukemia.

Written as DNA, the CDR3 is TGTGCCAGCAGCTTAGAGGGAGTAGGAACTCCCGACAATGAGCAGTTCTTC. It translates to CASSLEGVGTPDNEQFF. This chain uses TRBV5-6 with TRBJ2-1; tentatively, D is TRBD2 (5 bases). V shed 2 bases and J shed 5 bases, with 20 bases lying between them. The CDR3 extends over 17 amino acids. The germline V gene encodes CDR1 SGHDT and CDR2 YYEEEE.